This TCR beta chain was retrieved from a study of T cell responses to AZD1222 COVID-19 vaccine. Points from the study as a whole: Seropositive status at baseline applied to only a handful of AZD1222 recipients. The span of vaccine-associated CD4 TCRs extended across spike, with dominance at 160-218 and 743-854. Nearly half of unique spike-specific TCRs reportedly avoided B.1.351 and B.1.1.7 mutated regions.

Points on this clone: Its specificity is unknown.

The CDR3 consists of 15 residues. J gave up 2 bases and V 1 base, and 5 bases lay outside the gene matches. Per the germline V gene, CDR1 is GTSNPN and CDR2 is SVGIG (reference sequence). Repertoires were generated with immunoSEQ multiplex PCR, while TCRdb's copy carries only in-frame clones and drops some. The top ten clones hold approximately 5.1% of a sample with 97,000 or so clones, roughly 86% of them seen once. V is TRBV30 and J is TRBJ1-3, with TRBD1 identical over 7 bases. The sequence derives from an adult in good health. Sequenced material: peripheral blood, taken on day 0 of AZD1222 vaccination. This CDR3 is CAWSALTGTGNTIYF. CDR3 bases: TGTGCCTGGAGTGCCTTGACAGGGACTGGAAACACCATATATTTT.